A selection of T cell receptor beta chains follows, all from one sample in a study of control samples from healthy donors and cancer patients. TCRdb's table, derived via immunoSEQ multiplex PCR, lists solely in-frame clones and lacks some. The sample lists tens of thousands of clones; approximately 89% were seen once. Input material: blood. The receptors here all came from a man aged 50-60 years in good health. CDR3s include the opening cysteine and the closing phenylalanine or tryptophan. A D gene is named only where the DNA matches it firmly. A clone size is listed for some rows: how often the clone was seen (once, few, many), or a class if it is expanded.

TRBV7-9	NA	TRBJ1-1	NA	CASSKTGSEAFF	TGTGCCAGCAGTAAGACAGGTTCTGAAGCTTTCTTT
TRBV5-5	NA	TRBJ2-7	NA	CASSLEAVTYSYEQYF	TGTGCCAGCAGCTTGGAGGCAGTAACCTACTCCTACGAGCAGTACTTC
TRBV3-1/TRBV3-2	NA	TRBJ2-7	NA	CASSQAVEQYF	TGTGCCAGCAGCCAAGCTGTCGAGCAGTACTTC
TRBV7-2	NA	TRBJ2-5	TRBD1	CASSPRQGQETQYF	TGTGCCAGCAGCCCACGACAGGGACAAGAGACCCAGTACTTC
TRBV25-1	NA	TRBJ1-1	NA	CASSVGKGNTEAFF	TGTGCCAGCAGTGTGGGGAAAGGGAACACTGAAGCTTTCTTT
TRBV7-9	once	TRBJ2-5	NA	CASSPESQETQYF	TGTGCCAGCAGCCCGGAGAGCCAAGAGACCCAGTACTTC
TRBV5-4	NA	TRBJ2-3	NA	CASSSTGRKNTDTQYF	TGTGCCAGCAGCTCGACGGGACGGAAGAACACAGATACGCAGTATTTT
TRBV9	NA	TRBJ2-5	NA	CASSLLTGAEETQYF	TGTGCCAGCAGCCTCCTAACGGGGGCGGAAGAGACCCAGTACTTC
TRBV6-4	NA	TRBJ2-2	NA	CASRTGGDTGELFF	TGTGCCAGCCGCACAGGGGGGGACACCGGGGAGCTGTTTTTT
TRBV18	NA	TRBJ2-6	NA	CASSTQGGANVLTF	TGTGCCAGCTCCACCCAGGGCGGGGCCAACGTCCTGACTTTC
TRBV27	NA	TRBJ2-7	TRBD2	CASSAPARLAGSEQYF	TGTGCCAGCAGCGCACCCGCTAGACTAGCGGGGTCCGAGCAGTACTTC
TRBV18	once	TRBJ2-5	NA	CASSSGSGETQYF	TGTGCCAGCTCATCCGGATCCGGGGAGACCCAGTACTTC
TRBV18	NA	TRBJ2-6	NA	CASSRSEGESSGANVLTF	TGTGCCAGCTCACGTTCCGAGGGGGAAAGCTCTGGGGCCAACGTCCTGACTTTC
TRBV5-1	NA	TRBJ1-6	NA	CASSLSPGGNSPLHF	TGCGCCAGCAGCTTGAGCCCGGGGGGGAATTCACCCCTCCACTTT
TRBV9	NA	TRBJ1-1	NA	CASSPDGEMNTEAFF	TGTGCCAGCAGCCCCGACGGGGAAATGAACACTGAAGCTTTCTTT
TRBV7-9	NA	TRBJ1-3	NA	CASSLGTSGPGNTIYF	TGTGCCAGCAGCTTGGGGACGAGTGGGCCTGGAAACACCATATATTTT
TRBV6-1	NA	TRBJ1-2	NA	CASSEVGPYGYTF	TGTGCCAGCAGTGAAGTGGGGCCCTATGGCTACACCTTC
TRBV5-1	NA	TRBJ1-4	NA	CASSRARPATNEKLFF	TGCGCCAGCAGCCGGGCTCGGCCTGCAACTAATGAAAAACTGTTTTTT
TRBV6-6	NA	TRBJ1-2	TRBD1	CASSLTGVEYGYTF	TGTGCCAGCAGCTTGACAGGGGTGGAATATGGCTACACCTTC
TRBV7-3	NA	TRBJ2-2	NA	CASRQGPNTGELFF	TGTGCCAGCCGCCAGGGCCCGAACACCGGGGAGCTGTTTTTT
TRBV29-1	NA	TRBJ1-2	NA	CSADSTFGYGYTF	TGCAGCGCGGACAGTACCTTTGGCTATGGCTACACCTTC
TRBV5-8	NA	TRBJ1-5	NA	CASSLGVTENQPQHF	TGTGCCAGCAGCTTGGGTGTGACAGAAAATCAGCCCCAGCATTTT
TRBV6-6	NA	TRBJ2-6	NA	CASSRPGHSSGANVLTF	TGTGCCAGCAGTCGTCCGGGACACTCCTCTGGGGCCAACGTCCTGACTTTC
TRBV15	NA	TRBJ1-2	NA	CATSPRTYIGYTF	TGTGCCACCAGCCCTCGTACTTACATCGGCTACACCTTC
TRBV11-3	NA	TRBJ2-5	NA	CASSPTGASETQYF	TGTGCCAGCAGCCCGACTGGGGCATCAGAGACCCAGTACTTC